Below, 20 T cell receptor beta chains from the same sample are listed, as sequenced in a study of T cells in Graves' hyperthyroidism and ophthalmopathy. From RNA transcripts, TCR beta CDR3 regions were amplified. TCR CDR3 underwent first-round RT-PCR with the HTBI primer set. TCRdb re-called the multiplex PCR reads with MiXCR, one entry per CDR3 protein. This repertoire shows about 400,000 distinct CDR3 sequences, more than 12% found once; its top ten account for approximately 32%. Sequenced: blood. Every receptor here comes from a woman aged 25 to 39 with Graves' hyperthyroidism.

This clonotype was counted ten times or more. The chain couples TRBV7-9 to TRBJ2-7; TRBD2 aligns across 13 bases. Trimming removed 5 bases from V and 1 base from J; junction bases left unmatched: 5. Germline V lookup: CDR1 SEHNR, CDR2 FQNEAQ (reference sequence). This CDR3 is built from 16 residues. The CDR3 region has the DNA TGTGCCAGCAGCGACCGGACTAGCGGGAGTTCCTACGAGCAGTACTTC. Translated: CASSDRTSGSSYEQYF.

The rearrangement uses TRBV10-1 and TRBJ2-3; tentative D call: TRBD1 (6 bases). V was trimmed by 0 bases and J by 5 bases, leaving 12 bases between them. Per germline, CDR1 WNHNN and CDR2 SYGVQD (reference sequence). The CDR3 spans 15 residues. For the CDR3, the DNA is TGCGCCAGCAGTGAGTCGTCCAGGGGCAGAGATACGCAGTATTTT. It encodes CASSESSRGRDTQYF.

This clonotype was detected many times. The chain employs TRBV24-1 and TRBJ2-2, with D possibly matching TRBD1 (6 bases). Trimming cost V 5 bases and J 7 bases, with 13 bases left between them. Germline loops: CDR1 KGHDR, CDR2 SFDVKD. The CDR3 runs 14 residues. The CDR3 region has the DNA TGTGCCACCAGTGTTACAGGGAAGGGCGGGGAGCTGTTTTTT. Translation: CATSVTGKGGELFF.

This clonotype was counted ten times or more. This chain uses TRBV6-1 with TRBJ2-5; 7 bases are a match to TRBD1. This CDR3 spans 15 amino acids. Germline V gene lookup returns CDR1 MNHNS and CDR2 SASEGT. V lost 3 bases to trimming and J lost 3 bases; unmatched junction nucleotides: 7. The chain's CDR3 is CASSDSGTVKETQYF. The CDR3 DNA sequence: TGTGCCAGCAGTGACTCCGGGACAGTAAAAGAGACCCAGTACTTC.

This clonotype was found a few times. The V gene is TRBV5-1, the J gene TRBJ2-2; the D gene is possibly TRBD2 (6 bases). The CDR3 sequence is 15 residues long. CDR1 and CDR2 from the germline V gene are SGHRS and YFSETQ. V lost 4 bases to trimming and J lost 7 bases, with 17 bases between them. CDR3 amino acids: CASSAAGTYSGELFF. The CDR3 DNA reads as TGCGCCAGCAGCGCCGCCGGGACTTATAGCGGGGAGCTGTTTTTT.

This clonotype was counted at least ten times. This chain connects TRBV12-3 or TRBV12-4 to TRBJ2-1, with D perhaps matching TRBD2 (6 bases). This CDR3 comprises 15 residues. The V and J ends lost 3 bases and 5 bases respectively, with 14 bases between them. The CDR3, as DNA: TGTGCCAGCAGTTTGGAGGGGAGGCCGCACAATGAGCAGTTCTTC. Translation: CASSLEGRPHNEQFF.

V gene TRBV10-1 combines with J gene TRBJ1-2; D is perhaps TRBD1 (5 bases). This CDR3 has 16 amino acids. The germline CDR1 and CDR2 sequences are WNHNN and SYGVQD (reference sequence). Trimming took off 7 bases at V and 7 bases at J, with 25 bases between the two ends. CDR3: CASNQGRERDEVGYTF. DNA for the CDR3: TGCGCCAGCAATCAGGGACGAGAAAGAGACGAAGTTGGCTACACCTTC.

This clonotype has a handful of counts. Compared with germline, one end of the junction differs, possibly owing to a read error. V usage is TRBV19 and J usage is TRBJ2-1; D is uncertain. The CDR3 covers 15 residues. The germline V gene encodes CDR1 LNHDA and CDR2 SQIVND (reference sequence). This CDR3 reads CASQPVGSSYSEQFF. DNA for the CDR3: TGTGCCAGTCAACCTGTCGGAAGCTCCTACAGTGAGCAGTTCTTC.

The table lists this clonotype with a few counts. The chain recombines TRBV5-6 with TRBJ1-3, with D perhaps matching TRBD1 (5 bases). In germline, CDR1 is SGHDT, CDR2 YYEEEE. The CDR3 spans 15 residues. Trimming removed 2 bases from V and 0 bases from J, with 9 bases in between. The CDR3 spells CASSFLRGSGNTIYF. The CDR3 DNA sequence: TGTGCCAGCAGCTTTTTAAGGGGCTCTGGAAACACCATATATTTT.

This clonotype turned up a few times. The chain couples TRBV27 to TRBJ1-6; D gene ambiguous. CDR1 is MNHEY, CDR2 SMNVEV, per germline (reference sequence). With 4 bases removed from V and 0 bases from J, the gap between germline ends came to 13 bases. The CDR3 has 17 residues. The CDR3, as DNA: TGTGCCAGCAGTTCCTTTAATGTACCCTCCTATAATTCACCCCTCCACTTT. Its translation: CASSSFNVPSYNSPLHF.

This clonotype has more than one count but fewer than ten. V is TRBV5-1 and J is TRBJ1-2; D not resolved. Deletions cut 0 bases from V and 8 bases from J, with 14 bases between. This CDR3 is 14 amino acids long. Germline V lookup: CDR1 SGHRS, CDR2 YFSETQ. As DNA, the CDR3 is TGCGCCAGCAGCTTGGTCGGACGGGAAGGGGGCTACACCTTC. Translation: CASSLVGREGGYTF.

This clonotype was counted many times. CDR3 in DNA: TGTGCCAGCAGTTTGAGGTCAGTCGCTGAAGCTTTCTTT. It codes for CASSLRSVAEAFF. V usage is TRBV27 and J usage is TRBJ1-1, with D unresolved. With 3 bases removed from V and 6 bases from J, the gap between germline ends came to 11 bases. The CDR3 totals 13 residues. Germline V gives CDR1 MNHEY, CDR2 SMNVEV (reference sequence).

Only a few counts were recorded for this clonotype. CDR3 sequence (DNA): TGTGCCAGCAGCTTAGGGGGTACTCCCTCCTACAATGAGCAGTTCTTC. This translates into CASSLGGTPSYNEQFF. This chain joins TRBV7-3 and TRBJ2-1; the D call may be TRBD1 or TRBD2 (5 bases each). The CDR3 is 16 residues long. Germline V CDR1 and CDR2: SGHTA, FQGTGA. The V and J ends lost 2 bases and 0 bases respectively, with 11 bases between them.

The chain couples TRBV10-3 to TRBJ2-1; D is unresolved. Trimming removed 2 bases from V and 6 bases from J, with 14 bases in between. Germline V CDR1 and CDR2: ENHRY, SYGVKD. This CDR3 region has 15 residues. The CDR3 sequence is CAISEKRTAVNEQFF. The DNA for the CDR3 is TGTGCCATCAGTGAGAAACGCACCGCCGTCAATGAGCAGTTCTTC.

This clonotype was seen repeatedly, ten times or more. The J gene is TRBJ2-3, the V gene TRBV3-1; 9 nucleotides align to TRBD2. After removal of 3 bases from V and 5 bases from J, the junction contained 12 bases not matched to a gene. The CDR3 is made up of 17 amino acids. CDR1 is LGHDT and CDR2 is YNNKEL in the germline V gene (reference sequence). As DNA, the CDR3 is TGTGCCAGCAGCCATAGCGGGGGCCTTCGGCAGGGAGATACGCAGTATTTT. It yields the protein CASSHSGGLRQGDTQYF.

This clonotype was counted a few times. This rearrangement joins TRBV19 to TRBJ1-5, with D hard to call. The CDR3 is made up of 15 amino acids. Trimming pared 10 bases from V and 2 bases from J, leaving 18 bases between. Germline CDR1 reads LNHDA; CDR2 reads SQIVND (reference sequence). CDR3 in amino acids: CATDLEGVGNQPQHF. In DNA form, the CDR3 reads TGTGCCACCGACTTGGAGGGAGTTGGCAATCAGCCCCAGCATTTT.

The table lists this clonotype with many counts. The chain uses TRBV2 and TRBJ1-2; perhaps TRBD1 as D (6 bases). CDR1 SNHLY and CDR2 FYNNEI come from the germline V gene. There are 13 residues in the CDR3. V lost 7 bases to trimming and J lost 2 bases, with 11 bases between them. CDR3 amino acids: CASTDTGNYGYTF. CDR3 sequence (DNA): TGTGCCAGCACGGACACAGGGAACTATGGCTACACCTTC.

This clonotype was seen ten or more times. This chain links TRBV28 with TRBJ2-7; TRBD1 matches 8 bases. The CDR3 covers 14 residues. Germline V CDR1 and CDR2: MDHEN, SYDVKM. V dropped 6 bases and J dropped 2; count of bases not matched to a gene: 6. The CDR3, as DNA: TGTGCCAGCAGCGACCGGGACAGGACCTACGAGCAGTACTTC. The encoded protein is CASSDRDRTYEQYF.

For this clonotype: A clone one base away is much larger, so this may be a read error. V gene TRBV3-1 combines with J gene TRBJ2-7; perhaps TRBD2 as D (5 bases). Germline V gives CDR1 LGHDT, CDR2 YNNKEL (reference sequence). Between the trimmed V and J ends, which lost 2 bases and 6 bases, there was a span of 17 bases. The length of the CDR3 is 15 residues. The CDR3 protein is CASSQLLGPRGEQYF. In nucleotides, the CDR3 is TGTGCCAGCAGCCAACTACTAGGTCCCCGAGGCGAGCAGTACTTC.

Comment on this clonotype: A read error may account for a junction end that differs from germline. V and J are TRBV7-7 and TRBJ2-5; 10 bases align to TRBD1. CDR1 is SSHAT, CDR2 FNYEAQ, per germline (reference sequence). The CDR3 extends over 12 amino acids. CDR3 in amino acids: CASSLGQGPEYF. The CDR3 DNA reads TGTGCTAGCAGCTTGGGACAGGGGCCCGAGTACTTC.